What follows are 22 T cell receptor beta chains derived from one specimen sequenced in a study of T cells after yellow fever vaccination. Via MiXCR, TCRdb re-called the 5' RACE reads, giving one row per CDR3 protein. Here the sample spans hundreds of thousands of distinct CDR3 sequences, less than 20% being singletons. The specimen was PBMCs, collected about 5 days after the first yellow fever vaccination. The receptor set was obtained from a man aged 18 to 30 who received the YFV17D yellow fever vaccine.

V and J are TRBV20-1 and TRBJ2-5, with D perhaps TRBD1 (7 bases). This CDR3 comprises 13 residues. The germline V gene encodes CDR1 DFQATT and CDR2 SNEGSKA (reference sequence). The V and J ends lost 3 bases and 5 bases respectively, with 13 bases between them. This CDR3 is CSASSPGGETQYF. Written as DNA, the CDR3 is TGCAGTGCTAGTTCGCCAGGGGGGGAGACCCAGTACTTC.

The chain has TRBV5-4 and TRBJ2-5, with 8 bases identical to TRBD2. CDR1 and CDR2 (germline): SGHNT, YYREEE (reference sequence). The V segment lost 0 bases and the J segment 5 bases; nucleotides outside the gene matches: 6. The CDR3 has 15 residues. CDR3 sequence: CASSLAGTSTETQYF. The CDR3 nucleotides read TGTGCCAGCAGCTTGGCCGGGACTAGTACCGAGACCCAGTACTTC.

This clonotype has just a few counts. The V gene is TRBV20-1, the J gene TRBJ2-5, with 7 bases matching TRBD2. The junction had 6 bases not matched to a gene; V was cut back by 2 bases and J by 0 bases. Germline assignment: CDR1 DFQATT and CDR2 SNEGSKA (reference sequence). The CDR3 sequence is 15 residues long. The CDR3 DNA follows: TGCAGTGCTAGAAGGTCTAGCGGAAACCAAGAGACCCAGTACTTC. Encoded protein: CSARRSSGNQETQYF.

This clonotype was seen repeatedly, ten times or more. The chain employs TRBV12-3 or TRBV12-4 and TRBJ1-5; D remains unclear. Trimming pared 0 bases from V and 0 bases from J, leaving 6 bases between. CDR3 length: 15 amino acids. CDR3 sequence: CASSLAGNSNQPQHF. In nucleotides, the CDR3 is TGTGCCAGCAGTTTAGCGGGGAATAGCAATCAGCCCCAGCATTTT.

This chain links TRBV29-1 with TRBJ2-5; D is uncertain. Germline CDR1 is SQVTM and CDR2 is ANQGSEA. V shed 4 bases and J shed 5 bases, with 11 bases lying between them. CDR3 length: 12 amino acids. In DNA form, the CDR3 reads TGCAGCGTTGGGGTAATGGGGGAGACCCAGTACTTC. Protein sequence: CSVGVMGETQYF.

In its sample, this clonotype was seen a few times. This sequence joins TRBV7-6 and TRBJ1-5; D gene unclear. CDR1 is SGHVS and CDR2 is FNYEAQ in the germline V gene. CDR3 length equals 13 residues. The V and J ends lost 6 bases and 7 bases respectively, with 13 bases between them. The CDR3 sequence is CASSLHLQQPQHF. The CDR3 DNA follows: TGTGCCAGCAGTCTTCATTTACAGCAGCCCCAGCATTTT.

This clonotype was detected many times. The chain has TRBV7-2 and TRBJ2-3; tentatively, D is TRBD1 (5 bases). The CDR3 is made up of 12 amino acids. V was cut by 3 bases and J by 6 bases, with 7 bases left in between. Looked up from germline, CDR1 is SGHTA and CDR2 is FQGNSA. CDR3 in DNA: TGTGCCAGCAGCTTGTACAGGGATACGCAGTATTTT. Residues: CASSLYRDTQYF.

The J gene is TRBJ1-4, the V gene TRBV4-3; D unresolved. The CDR3 is 14 amino acids. Per germline, CDR1 LGHNA and CDR2 YSLEER. Trimming cost V 0 bases and J 13 bases, with 15 bases left between them. The CDR3 sequence: CASSQDRGGRRLFF. Written as DNA, the CDR3 is TGCGCCAGCAGCCAAGATCGAGGAGGCAGAAGACTGTTTTTT.

This clonotype showed up just a few times. This chain uses TRBV5-1 with TRBJ2-1; 13 bases line up with TRBD2. CDR3 length: 17 amino acids. V lost 3 bases, J lost 8 bases, and 11 bases stayed unmatched. The germline V gene has CDR1 SGHRS and CDR2 YFSETQ. For the CDR3, the DNA is TGCGCCAGCAGCTCCCTGGGACTAGCGGGGCTCGAGGATGAGCAGTTCTTC. Its translation: CASSSLGLAGLEDEQFF.

The J gene is TRBJ2-5, the V gene TRBV7-2; TRBD2 aligns across 7 bases. The junction had 13 bases not matched to a gene; V was cut back by 5 bases and J by 4 bases. The CDR3 runs 16 residues. In germline, CDR1 is SGHTA, CDR2 FQGNSA. CDR3 residues: CASSHDRGGWGETQYF. The CDR3 bases are TGTGCCAGCAGCCATGACCGCGGGGGATGGGGAGAGACCCAGTACTTC.

This rearrangement joins TRBV20-1 to TRBJ2-3; 7 bases align to TRBD2. CDR1 is DFQATT, CDR2 SNEGSKA, per germline (reference sequence). The CDR3 runs 15 residues. V lost 6 bases, J lost 4 bases, and 13 bases stayed unmatched. This CDR3 reads CSASSGRGVADTQYF. DNA for the CDR3: TGCAGTGCCTCATCAGGTCGGGGGGTGGCAGATACGCAGTATTTT.

The chain links TRBV12-3 or TRBV12-4 to TRBJ1-1; no clear D. The V end lost 3 bases, the J end lost 5 bases, and 13 bases lay between the germline ends. This CDR3 is built from 14 residues. The CDR3: CASSFKGLGTEAFF. DNA for the CDR3: TGTGCCAGCAGTTTCAAGGGATTGGGGACTGAAGCTTTCTTT.

The chain couples TRBV30 to TRBJ1-1, with no clear D. The ends were cut back, 2 bases at V and 6 bases at J, with 16 bases in the middle. CDR1 and CDR2 (germline): GTSNPN, SVGIG (reference sequence). The CDR3 loop spans 14 amino acids. Here the CDR3 reads CAWSLRQIPPEAFF. Here the CDR3 DNA reads TGTGCCTGGAGTCTTAGACAAATTCCACCTGAAGCTTTCTTT.

The chain uses TRBV12-3 or TRBV12-4 and TRBJ2-1; 7 bases fit TRBD2. CDR3 length: 13 amino acids. The V gene end was trimmed by 8 bases and the J gene end by 8 bases; junction bases not matched to a gene: 9. This CDR3 is CASLSGGEDEQFF. The DNA for the CDR3 is TGTGCCAGCCTCTCTGGGGGGGAGGATGAGCAGTTCTTC.

The table lists this clonotype with many counts. V and J are TRBV7-9 and TRBJ1-3; unclear D gene. The CDR3 runs to 16 residues. Germline V gives CDR1 SEHNR, CDR2 FQNEAQ (reference sequence). The ends were cut back, 2 bases at V and 0 bases at J, with 11 bases in the middle. In DNA, the CDR3 is TGTGCCAGCAGCTTACGCCACAAGGACTCTGGAAACACCATATATTTT. Protein sequence: CASSLRHKDSGNTIYF.

This clonotype was detected ten times or more. This chain joins TRBV7-2 and TRBJ2-3, with a possible D match to TRBD2 (6 bases). Trimming removed 5 bases from V and 1 base from J, with 13 bases in between. Germline loops: CDR1 SGHTA, CDR2 FQGNSA. This CDR3 contains 15 residues. CDR3 protein: CASSPQDYRTDTQYF. Written as DNA, the CDR3 is TGTGCCAGCAGCCCCCAGGACTACCGCACAGATACGCAGTATTTT. Combining the CDR3 with reference TRBV7-2 and TRBJ2-3 gives the whole variable domain GAGVSQSPSNKVTEKGKDVELRCDPISGHTALYWYRQSLGQGLEFLIYFQGNSAPDKSGLPSDRFSAERTGGSVSTLTIQRTQQEDSAVYLCASSPQDYRTDTQYFGPGTRLTVL.

The rearrangement links TRBV5-4 to TRBJ2-3, with TRBD2 identical over 9 bases. The CDR3 consists of 15 residues. The junction had 4 bases not matched to a gene; V was cut back by 4 bases and J by 1 base. The V gene's germline CDR1 is SGHNT and CDR2 YYREEE (reference sequence). CDR3 protein: CASSTIAGGTDTQYF. Written as DNA, the CDR3 is TGTGCCAGCAGCACAATAGCGGGGGGCACAGATACGCAGTATTTT.

The rearrangement joins TRBV5-1 to TRBJ2-5, with D maybe TRBD1 (6 bases). Trimming took off 3 bases at V and 4 bases at J, with 13 bases between the two ends. This CDR3 spans 14 amino acids. In germline, CDR1 is SGHRS, CDR2 YFSETQ. CDR3 loop: CASSYTTGLETQYF. In DNA, the CDR3 is TGCGCCAGCAGCTACACAACAGGGCTAGAGACCCAGTACTTC.

This clonotype has more than one count but fewer than ten. V gene TRBV30 combines with J gene TRBJ2-4; unclear D gene. CDR1 is GTSNPN, CDR2 SVGIG, per germline (reference sequence). V was trimmed by 8 bases and J by 3 bases, leaving 14 bases between them. There are 13 residues in the CDR3. The CDR3 DNA is TGTGCCGGGTTTCGGGCTGACAAAAACATTCAGTACTTC. Amino acids: CAGFRADKNIQYF.

This clonotype was seen a few times. The chain carries TRBV2 and TRBJ1-5, with 9 bases that match TRBD1. Germline-derived CDR1 and CDR2 are SNHLY and FYNNEI. This CDR3 comprises 18 residues. V was clipped by 5 bases and J by 1 base; unmatched bases: 12. The CDR3 protein is CASSKGQGGGESNQPQHF. CDR3 nucleotides: TGTGCCAGCAGTAAGGGACAGGGAGGTGGCGAGAGCAATCAGCCCCAGCATTTT.

A remark on this clonotype: One junction end disagrees with the germline gene, perhaps due to a read error. V gene TRBV6-2 or TRBV6-3 combines with J gene TRBJ2-1; 11 bases fit TRBD2. The CDR3 is made up of 14 amino acids. Germline assignment: CDR1 MNHEY and CDR2 SVGEGT. CDR3 protein: CASRLAGLYSEQFF. As DNA, the CDR3 is TGTGCCAGCCGACTAGCGGGGCTGTACAGTGAGCAGTTCTTC.

In its sample, this clonotype was seen a few times. The chain employs TRBV27 and TRBJ2-2; 11 bases line up with TRBD1. CDR1 and CDR2 (germline): MNHEY, SMNVEV (reference sequence). V trimming: 5 bases; J trimming: 7 bases; junction bases outside the gene matches: 3. This CDR3 has 14 amino acids. The CDR3 sequence is CASSPGTGGGELFF. CDR3 in DNA: TGTGCCAGCAGTCCCGGGACAGGGGGCGGGGAGCTGTTTTTT.